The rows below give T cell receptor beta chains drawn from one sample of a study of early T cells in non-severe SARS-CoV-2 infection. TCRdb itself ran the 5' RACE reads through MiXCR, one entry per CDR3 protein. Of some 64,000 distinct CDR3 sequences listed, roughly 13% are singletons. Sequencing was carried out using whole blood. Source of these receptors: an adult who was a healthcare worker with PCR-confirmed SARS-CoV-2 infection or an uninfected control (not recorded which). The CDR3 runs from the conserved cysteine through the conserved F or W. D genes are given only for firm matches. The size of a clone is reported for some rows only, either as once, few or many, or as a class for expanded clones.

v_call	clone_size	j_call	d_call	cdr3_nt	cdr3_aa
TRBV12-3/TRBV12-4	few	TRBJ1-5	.	TGTGCCAGCAGTCAGGCGACGGGACAGCCCCAGCATTTT	CASSQATGQPQHF
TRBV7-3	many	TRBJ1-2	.	TGTGCCAGCAGCGGAGGGGCCTATGGCTACACCTTC	CASSGGAYGYTF
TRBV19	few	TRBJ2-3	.	TGTGCCAGTGCCCTGTTTCTTGGCACAGATACGCAGTATTTT	CASALFLGTDTQYF
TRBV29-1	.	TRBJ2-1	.	TGCAGCGTTGAGAGGGAAAGCTCCTACAATGAGCAGTTCTTC	CSVERESSYNEQFF
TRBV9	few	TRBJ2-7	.	TGTGCCAGCAGCGTAGTCCCAGGGGACTACGAGCAGTACTTC	CASSVVPGDYEQYF
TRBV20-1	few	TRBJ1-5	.	TGCAGTGCTAGCCCCAGCGCAGGGAATCAGCCCCAGCATTTT	CSASPSAGNQPQHF
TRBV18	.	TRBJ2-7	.	TGTGCCAGCTCACCACCGGGCAGGGAATCTAGCGAGCAGTACTTC	CASSPPGRESSEQYF
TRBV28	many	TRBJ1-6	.	TGTGCCAGCAGCCCAACAGGGATGGGGTCACCCCTCCACTTT	CASSPTGMGSPLHF
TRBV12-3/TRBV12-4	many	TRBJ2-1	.	TGTGCCAGCAGTTTAGGGGCTGGGAATGAGCAGTTCTTC	CASSLGAGNEQFF
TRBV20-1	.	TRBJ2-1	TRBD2	TGCAGTGCCGGGGGGACTAGCGGGAGCAATGAGCAGTTCTTC	CSAGGTSGSNEQFF
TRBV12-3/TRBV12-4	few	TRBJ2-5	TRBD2	TGTGCCAGCAGTCGTCGAGGAGCGGGGGTCCAAGAGACCCAGTACTTC	CASSRRGAGVQETQYF
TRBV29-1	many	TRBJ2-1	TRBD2	TGCAGCGTTGGAGGACTAGCGGCTGGTGAGCAGTTCTTC	CSVGGLAAGEQFF
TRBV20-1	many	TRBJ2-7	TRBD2	TGCAGTGCTAGTACCCCAGCGGGGGCCTACGAGCAGTACTTC	CSASTPAGAYEQYF
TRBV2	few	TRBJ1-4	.	TGTGCCAGCAGTGAGGATTGGGGGCTTGGTGAAAAACTGTTTTTT	CASSEDWGLGEKLFF
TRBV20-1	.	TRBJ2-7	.	TGCAGTGCTTTATTTCTCGAGCAGTACTTC	CSALFLEQYF
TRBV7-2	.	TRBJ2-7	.	TGTGCCAGCAGCTTAGCGTTTGGCACCTCCTACGAGCAGTACTTC	CASSLAFGTSYEQYF
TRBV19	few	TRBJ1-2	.	TGTGCCAGTAGTGAACCCACAAGGGGTTGGTATGGCTACACCTTC	CASSEPTRGWYGYTF
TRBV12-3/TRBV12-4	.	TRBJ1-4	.	TGTGCCAGCAGTTTCGGCCAGCGGCAACTGTTTTTT	CASSFGQRQLFF
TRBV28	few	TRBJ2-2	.	TGTGCCAGCAGTTGGGTTGGGGCCACCCAAGGCAGCACCGGGGAGCTGTTTTTT	CASSWVGATQGSTGELFF
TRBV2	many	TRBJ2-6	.	TGTGCCAGCAGTGTAGACATATTCAACGTCCTGACTTTC	CASSVDIFNVLTF
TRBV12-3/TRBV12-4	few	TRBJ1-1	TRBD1	TGTGCCAGCAGTCCCTGGACAGGAACGAACACTGAAGCTTTCTTT	CASSPWTGTNTEAFF
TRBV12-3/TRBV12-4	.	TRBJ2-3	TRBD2	TGTGCCAGCAGTTTAAGGCCTAGCGGGAGGGCCGCAGATACGCAGTATTTT	CASSLRPSGRAADTQYF
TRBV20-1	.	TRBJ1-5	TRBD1	TGCAGTGCCATCACAGGGGGCGCGAGCAATCAGCCCCAGCATTTT	CSAITGGASNQPQHF
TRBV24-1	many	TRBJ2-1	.	TGTGCCACCAGTGGGAGACTAGTGAGCAATGAGCAGTTCTTC	CATSGRLVSNEQFF
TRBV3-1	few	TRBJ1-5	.	TGTGCCAGCAGCCAAGCGGGTGTTAGCAATCAGCCCCAGCATTTT	CASSQAGVSNQPQHF
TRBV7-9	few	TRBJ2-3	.	TGTGCCACACGGGGGTCCAGGATTGGCACAGATACGCAGTATTTT	CATRGSRIGTDTQYF
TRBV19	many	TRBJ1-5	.	TGTGCCAGTAGTATGGCGGAGGGGTTGAGCAATCAGCCCCAGCATTTT	CASSMAEGLSNQPQHF
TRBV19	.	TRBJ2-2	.	TGTGCCAGCCAGGGGAACACCGGGGAGCTGTTTTTT	CASQGNTGELFF
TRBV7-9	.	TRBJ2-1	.	TGTGCCAGCAGCCCTGGAGGCTTAAATGAGCAGTTCTTC	CASSPGGLNEQFF
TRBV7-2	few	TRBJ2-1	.	TGTGCCAGCAGCCCAAGCTCGGTTCCCTACAATGAGCAGTTCTTC	CASSPSSVPYNEQFF
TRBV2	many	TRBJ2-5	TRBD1	TGTGCCAGCACCCTCTTCCTCGACAGGGTAAATTCAGAGACCCAGTACTTC	CASTLFLDRVNSETQYF
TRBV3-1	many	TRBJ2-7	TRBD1	TGTGCCAGCAGTCCAAGACAGGGTGGCTACGAGCAGTACTTC	CASSPRQGGYEQYF
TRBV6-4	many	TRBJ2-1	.	TGTGCCAGCAGTGAGCCCCCCAATGAGCAGTTCTTC	CASSEPPNEQFF
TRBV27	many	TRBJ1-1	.	TGTGCCAGCAGTTTAAGGCAGGGCGGAACGACTGAAGCTTTCTTT	CASSLRQGGTTEAFF
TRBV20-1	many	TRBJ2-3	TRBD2	TGCAGTGCTAGGTCCGGGACTAGCGGGAGGGCAGATACGCAGTATTTT	CSARSGTSGRADTQYF
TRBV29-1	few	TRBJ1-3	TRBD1	TGCAGCGTTGGGGACAGGGGGTCTGGAAACACCATATATTTT	CSVGDRGSGNTIYF
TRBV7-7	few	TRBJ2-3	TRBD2	TGTGCTAGCAGCCCAGGACTAGCCTTAAAGACAGATACGCAGTATTTT	CASSPGLALKTDTQYF
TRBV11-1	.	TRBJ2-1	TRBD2	TGTGCCAGCAGCTTCCACTCTGGACTAGCCGGTGTGAATGAGCAGTTCTTC	CASSFHSGLAGVNEQFF
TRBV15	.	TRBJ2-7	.	TGTGCCACCAGCAGAGAGAGGCTGGGGACCTACGAGCAGTACTTC	CATSRERLGTYEQYF
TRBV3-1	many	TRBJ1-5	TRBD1	TGTGCCAGCAGCCAAACAGGGGCAAGACAGCCCCAGCATTTT	CASSQTGARQPQHF
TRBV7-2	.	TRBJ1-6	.	TGTGCCAGCAGTGGGACCGGAGCACGGGGTAGTTCACCCCTCCACTTT	CASSGTGARGSSPLHF
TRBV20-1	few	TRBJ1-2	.	TGCAGTGCTGGGACACCTCAGGGCTATGGCTACACCTTC	CSAGTPQGYGYTF
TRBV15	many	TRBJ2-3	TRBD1	TGTGCCACCAGCGCTTGGCAGGGGGCCGCAGATACGCAGTATTTT	CATSAWQGAADTQYF
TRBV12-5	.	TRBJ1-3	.	TGTGCTAGTGGTCTTGGGGCTGGAAACACCATATATTTT	CASGLGAGNTIYF
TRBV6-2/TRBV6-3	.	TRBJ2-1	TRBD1	TGTGCCAGCAGACACGCCGGGACAGTTTACAATGAGCAGTTCTTC	CASRHAGTVYNEQFF
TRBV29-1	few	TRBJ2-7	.	TGCAGCGTTTCCGGGACTCACTACGAGCAGTACTTC	CSVSGTHYEQYF